These T cell receptor beta chains were read from a single sample in a study of siplizumab effects on memory and regulatory T cells. Profiled with immunoSEQ multiplex PCR; TCRdb holds only in-frame clones, not every one. Of 100,000 or so clones detected, 92% appear once; the ten largest clones hold around 12%. Sequenced: non-Treg CD4+ T cells sorted from blood. The receptor source for this set is a human donor in good health. CDR3s include the opening cysteine and the closing phenylalanine or tryptophan.

v_call	j_call	cdr3_aa
TRBV7-2	TRBJ2-7	CASSMGQAAYEQYF
TRBV5-1	TRBJ2-7	CASGRLAEGEQYF
TRBV5-1	TRBJ1-1	CASSPAGSLNTEAFF
TRBV19	TRBJ1-2	CASSDRGRGYGYTF
TRBV4-3	TRBJ2-3	CASSHTKLAGVADTQYF
TRBV6-5	TRBJ1-4	CASSYRGRGFNEKLFF
TRBV2	TRBJ1-2	CASRPDTNYGYTF
TRBV6-4	TRBJ2-3	CASSLAGGGTDTQYF
TRBV14	TRBJ1-1	CASSQGVTEAFF
TRBV11-3	TRBJ2-7	CASSLSADRYEQYF
TRBV11-3	TRBJ2-1	CASSLTQHQFF